This TCR beta chain is drawn from a study of neurological immune-mediated disorders. 5'RACE employing 10-nucleotide random UMIs yielded the cDNA. Each CDR3 protein is one row after TCRdb ran MiXCR on the 5' RACE reads. The sample gives roughly 52,000 distinct CDR3 sequences, around 4% of which show up once; 5.5% to 7.5% is in the top ten. The unsorted libraries were made from 2 million PBMCs kept at -80 C. This clonotype was seen at least ten times. Per the germline V gene, CDR1 is DFQATT and CDR2 is SNEGSKA (reference sequence). With 0 bases clipped from V and 7 bases from J, the junction kept 9 bases outside the gene matches. CDR3 length: 15 residues.

The chain is built from TRBV20-1 and TRBJ2-1, with 7 positions matching TRBD1. This clonotype originated in a man aged 60 to 69 with multiple sclerosis. The sample taken for sequencing was PBMCs. This CDR3 is CSARDLRGQANEQFF. CDR3 coding DNA: TGCAGTGCTAGAGACCTCCGAGGACAGGCTAATGAGCAGTTCTTC.